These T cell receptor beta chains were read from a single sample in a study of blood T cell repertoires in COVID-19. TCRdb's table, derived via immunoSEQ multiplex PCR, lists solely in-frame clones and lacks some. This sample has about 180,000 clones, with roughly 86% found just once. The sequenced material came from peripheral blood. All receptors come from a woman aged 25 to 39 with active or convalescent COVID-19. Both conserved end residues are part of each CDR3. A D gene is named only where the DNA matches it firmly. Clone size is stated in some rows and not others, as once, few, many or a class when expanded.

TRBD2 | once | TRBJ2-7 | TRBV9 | TGTGCCAGCAGCGTTGGACTAGCGGGAGCCTACGAGCAGTACTTC | CASSVGLAGAYEQYF
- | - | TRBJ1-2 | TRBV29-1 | TGCAGCGTCCCCCGACTCGATGGCTACACCTTC | CSVPRLDGYTF
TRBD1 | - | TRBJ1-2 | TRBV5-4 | TGTGCCAGTTCAAAGACAGGGCGGCATGGCTACACCTTC | CASSKTGRHGYTF
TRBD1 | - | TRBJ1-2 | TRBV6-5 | TGTGCCAGCAGCAACAGGGGATCTGGCTACACCTTC | CASSNRGSGYTF
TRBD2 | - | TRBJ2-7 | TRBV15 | TGTGCCACCAGCAGAGATCCTCTAGCGGCCTCCTACGAGCAGTACTTC | CATSRDPLAASYEQYF
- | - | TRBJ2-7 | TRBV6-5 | TGTGCCAGCAGTTTCGCGAGAGGCTACGAGCAGTACTTC | CASSFARGYEQYF
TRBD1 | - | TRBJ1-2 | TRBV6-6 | TGTGCCAGCAGTTACGGACAGGGGTTAGCCTATGGCTACACCTTC | CASSYGQGLAYGYTF
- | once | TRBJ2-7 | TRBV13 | TGTGCCAGCAGCCCCTTAACAGTGCGAGAGCAGTACTTC | CASSPLTVREQYF
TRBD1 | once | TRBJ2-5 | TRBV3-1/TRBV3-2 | TGTGCCAGCAGCAGGACAGGTCGTCGAGAGACCCAGTACTTC | CASSRTGRRETQYF
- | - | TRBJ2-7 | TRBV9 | TGTGCCAGCAGCCAGACGGAGTTATCGGGGGAGCAGTACTTC | CASSQTELSGEQYF
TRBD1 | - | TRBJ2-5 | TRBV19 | TGTGCCAGTAGTTTAACAGGGGGTTGGGAGACCCAGTACTTC | CASSLTGGWETQYF
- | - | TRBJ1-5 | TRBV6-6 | TGTGCCAGCAGTTACCCGCAGCCCCAGCATTTT | CASSYPQPQHF
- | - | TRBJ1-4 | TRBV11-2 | TGTGCCAGCAGCTTAGTCCCCGGGGGAGGGACTAATGAAAAACTGTTTTTT | CASSLVPGGGTNEKLFF
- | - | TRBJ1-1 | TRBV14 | TGTGCCAGCAGCCTACAGGGAGGGGGGATGAACACTGAAGCTTTCTTT | CASSLQGGGMNTEAFF
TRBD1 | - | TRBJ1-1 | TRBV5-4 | TGTGCCAGCAGGCCAGGAACAGGGGCCGCTGAAGCTTTCTTT | CASRPGTGAAEAFF